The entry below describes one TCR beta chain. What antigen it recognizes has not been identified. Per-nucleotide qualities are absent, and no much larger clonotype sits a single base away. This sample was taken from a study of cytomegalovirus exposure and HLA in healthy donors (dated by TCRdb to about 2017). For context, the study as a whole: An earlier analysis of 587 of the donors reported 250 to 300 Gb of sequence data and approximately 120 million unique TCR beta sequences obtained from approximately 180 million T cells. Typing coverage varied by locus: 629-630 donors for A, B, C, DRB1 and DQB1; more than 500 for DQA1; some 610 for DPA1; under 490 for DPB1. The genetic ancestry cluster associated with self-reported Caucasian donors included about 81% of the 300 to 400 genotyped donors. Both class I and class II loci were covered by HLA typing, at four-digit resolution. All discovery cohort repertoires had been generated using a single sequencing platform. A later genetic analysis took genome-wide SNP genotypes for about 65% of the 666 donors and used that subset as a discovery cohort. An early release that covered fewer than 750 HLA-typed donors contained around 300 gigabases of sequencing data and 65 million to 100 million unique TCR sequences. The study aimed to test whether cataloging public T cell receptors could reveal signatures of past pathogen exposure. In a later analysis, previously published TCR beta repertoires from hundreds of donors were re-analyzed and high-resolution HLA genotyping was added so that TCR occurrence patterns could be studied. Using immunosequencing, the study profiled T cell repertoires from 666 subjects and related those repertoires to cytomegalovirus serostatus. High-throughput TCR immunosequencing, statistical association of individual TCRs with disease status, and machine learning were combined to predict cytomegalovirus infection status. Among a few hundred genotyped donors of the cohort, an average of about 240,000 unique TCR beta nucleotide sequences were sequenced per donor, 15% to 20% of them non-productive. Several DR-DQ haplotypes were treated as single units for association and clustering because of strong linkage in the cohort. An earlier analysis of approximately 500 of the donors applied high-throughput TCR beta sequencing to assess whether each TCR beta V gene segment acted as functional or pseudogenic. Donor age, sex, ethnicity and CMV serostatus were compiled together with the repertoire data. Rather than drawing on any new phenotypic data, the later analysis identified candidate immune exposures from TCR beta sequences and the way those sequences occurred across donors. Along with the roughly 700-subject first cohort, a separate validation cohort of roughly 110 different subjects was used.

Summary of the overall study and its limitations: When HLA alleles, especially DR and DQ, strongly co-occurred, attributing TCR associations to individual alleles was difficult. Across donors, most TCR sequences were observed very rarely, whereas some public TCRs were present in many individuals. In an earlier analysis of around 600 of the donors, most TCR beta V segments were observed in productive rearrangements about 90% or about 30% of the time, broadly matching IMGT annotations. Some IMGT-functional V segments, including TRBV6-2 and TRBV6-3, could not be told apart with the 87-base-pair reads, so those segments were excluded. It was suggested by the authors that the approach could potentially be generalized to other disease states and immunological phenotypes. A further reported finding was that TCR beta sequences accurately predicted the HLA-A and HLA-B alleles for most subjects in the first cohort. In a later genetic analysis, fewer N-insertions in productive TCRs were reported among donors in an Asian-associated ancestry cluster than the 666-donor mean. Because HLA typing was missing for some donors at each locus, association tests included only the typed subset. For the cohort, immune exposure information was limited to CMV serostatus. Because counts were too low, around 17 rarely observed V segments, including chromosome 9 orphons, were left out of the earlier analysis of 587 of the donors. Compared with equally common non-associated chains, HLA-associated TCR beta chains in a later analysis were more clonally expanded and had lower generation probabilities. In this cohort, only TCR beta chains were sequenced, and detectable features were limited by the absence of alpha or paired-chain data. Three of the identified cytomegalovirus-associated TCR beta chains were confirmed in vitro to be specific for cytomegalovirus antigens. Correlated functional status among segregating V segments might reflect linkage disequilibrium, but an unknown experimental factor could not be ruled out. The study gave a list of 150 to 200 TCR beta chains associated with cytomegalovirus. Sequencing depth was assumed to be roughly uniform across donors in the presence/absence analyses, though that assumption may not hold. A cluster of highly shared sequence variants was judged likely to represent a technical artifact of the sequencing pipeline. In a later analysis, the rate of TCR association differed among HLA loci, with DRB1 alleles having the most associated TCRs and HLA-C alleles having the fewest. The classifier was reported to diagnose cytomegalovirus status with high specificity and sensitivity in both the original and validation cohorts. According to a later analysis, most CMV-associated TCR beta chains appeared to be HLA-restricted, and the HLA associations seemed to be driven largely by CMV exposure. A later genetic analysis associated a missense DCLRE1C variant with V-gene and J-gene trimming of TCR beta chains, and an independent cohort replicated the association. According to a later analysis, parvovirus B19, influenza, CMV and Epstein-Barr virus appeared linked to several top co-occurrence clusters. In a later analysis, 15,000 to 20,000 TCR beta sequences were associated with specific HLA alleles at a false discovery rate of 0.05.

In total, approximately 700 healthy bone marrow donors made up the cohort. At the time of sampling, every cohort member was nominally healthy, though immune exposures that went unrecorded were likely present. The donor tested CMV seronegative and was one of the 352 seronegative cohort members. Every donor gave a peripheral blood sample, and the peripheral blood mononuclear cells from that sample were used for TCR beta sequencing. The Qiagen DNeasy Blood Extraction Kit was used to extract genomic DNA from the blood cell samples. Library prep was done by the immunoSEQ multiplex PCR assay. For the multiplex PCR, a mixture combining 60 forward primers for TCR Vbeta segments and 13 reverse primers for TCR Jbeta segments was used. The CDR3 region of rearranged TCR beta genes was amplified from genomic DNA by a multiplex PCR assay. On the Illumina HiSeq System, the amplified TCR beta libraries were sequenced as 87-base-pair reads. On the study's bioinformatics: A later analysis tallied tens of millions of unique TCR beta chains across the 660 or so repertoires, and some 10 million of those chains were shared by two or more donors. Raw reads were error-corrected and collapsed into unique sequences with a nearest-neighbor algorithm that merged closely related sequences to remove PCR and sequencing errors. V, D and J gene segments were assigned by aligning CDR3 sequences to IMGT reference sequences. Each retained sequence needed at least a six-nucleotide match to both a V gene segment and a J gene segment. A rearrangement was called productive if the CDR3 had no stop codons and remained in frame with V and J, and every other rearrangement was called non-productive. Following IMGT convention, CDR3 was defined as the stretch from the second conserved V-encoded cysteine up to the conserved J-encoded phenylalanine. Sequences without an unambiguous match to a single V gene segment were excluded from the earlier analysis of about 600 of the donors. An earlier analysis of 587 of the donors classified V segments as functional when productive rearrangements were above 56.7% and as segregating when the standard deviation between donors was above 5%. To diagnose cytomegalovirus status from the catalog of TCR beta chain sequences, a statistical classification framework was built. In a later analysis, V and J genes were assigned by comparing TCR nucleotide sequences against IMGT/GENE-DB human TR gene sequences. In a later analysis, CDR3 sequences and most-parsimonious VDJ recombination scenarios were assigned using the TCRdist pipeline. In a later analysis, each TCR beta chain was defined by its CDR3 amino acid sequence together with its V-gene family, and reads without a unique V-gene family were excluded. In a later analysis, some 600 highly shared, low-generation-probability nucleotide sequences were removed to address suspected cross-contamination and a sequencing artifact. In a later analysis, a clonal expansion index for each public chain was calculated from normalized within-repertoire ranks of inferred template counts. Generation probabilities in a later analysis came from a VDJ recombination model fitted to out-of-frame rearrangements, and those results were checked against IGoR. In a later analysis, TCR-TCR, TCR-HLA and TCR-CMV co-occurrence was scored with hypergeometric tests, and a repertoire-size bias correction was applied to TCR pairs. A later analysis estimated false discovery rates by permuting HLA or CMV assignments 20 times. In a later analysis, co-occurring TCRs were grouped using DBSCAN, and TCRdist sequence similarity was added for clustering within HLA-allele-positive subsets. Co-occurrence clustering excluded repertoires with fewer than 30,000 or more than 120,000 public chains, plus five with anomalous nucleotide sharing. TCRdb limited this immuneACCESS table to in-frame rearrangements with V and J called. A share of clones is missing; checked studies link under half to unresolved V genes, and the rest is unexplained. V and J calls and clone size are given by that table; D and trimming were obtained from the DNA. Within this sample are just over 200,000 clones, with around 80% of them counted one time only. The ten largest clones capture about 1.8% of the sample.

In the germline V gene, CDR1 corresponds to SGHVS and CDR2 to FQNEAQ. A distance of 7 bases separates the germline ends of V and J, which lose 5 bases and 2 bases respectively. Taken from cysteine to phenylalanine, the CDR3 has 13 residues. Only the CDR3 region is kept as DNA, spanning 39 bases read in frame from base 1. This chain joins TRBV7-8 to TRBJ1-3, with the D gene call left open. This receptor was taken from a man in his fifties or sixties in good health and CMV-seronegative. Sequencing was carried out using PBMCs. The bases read TGTGCCAGCAGCCCTAATACTGGAAACACCATATATTTT. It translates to CASSPNTGNTIYF. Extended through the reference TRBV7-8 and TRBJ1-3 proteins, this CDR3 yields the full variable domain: GAGVSQSPRYKVAKRGQDVALRCDPISGHVSLFWYQQALGQGPEFLTYFQNEAQLDKSGLPSDRFFAERPEGSVSTLKIQRTQQEDSAVYLCASSPNTGNTIYFGEGSWLTVV.